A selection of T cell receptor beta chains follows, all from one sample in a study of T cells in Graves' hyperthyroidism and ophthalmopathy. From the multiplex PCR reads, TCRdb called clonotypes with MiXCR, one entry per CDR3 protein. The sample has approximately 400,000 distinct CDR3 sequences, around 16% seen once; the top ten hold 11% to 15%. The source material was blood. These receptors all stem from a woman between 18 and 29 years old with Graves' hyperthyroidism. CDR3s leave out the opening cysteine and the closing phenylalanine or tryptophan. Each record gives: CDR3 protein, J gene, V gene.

CDR3 protein: ASRSSSGRTADTQY; J gene: TRBJ2-3; V gene: TRBV7-9
CDR3 protein: ASSERSGQGVISGNTIY; J gene: TRBJ1-3; V gene: TRBV2
CDR3 protein: ASSLTNYGYT; J gene: TRBJ1-2; V gene: TRBV7-2
CDR3 protein: ASHRQGAGGNQPQH; J gene: TRBJ1-5; V gene: TRBV12-3/TRBV12-4
CDR3 protein: ASSLVAMNTEAF; J gene: TRBJ1-1; V gene: TRBV5-1
CDR3 protein: ASRRDSNEKLF; J gene: TRBJ1-4; V gene: TRBV10-2
CDR3 protein: ASSYLRAGTGAIRGYT; J gene: TRBJ1-2; V gene: TRBV6-5
CDR3 protein: ASSYQGQLNTEAF; J gene: TRBJ1-1; V gene: TRBV27
CDR3 protein: AIRGWGDEQF; J gene: TRBJ2-1; V gene: TRBV10-3
CDR3 protein: ASSLGLVYEQY; J gene: TRBJ2-7; V gene: TRBV14
CDR3 protein: ASSMDRAEAF; J gene: TRBJ1-1; V gene: TRBV25-1
CDR3 protein: ASSSGTGGSSYNSPLH; J gene: TRBJ1-6; V gene: TRBV12-3/TRBV12-4
CDR3 protein: ASSLGGAGEQF; J gene: TRBJ2-1; V gene: TRBV7-9
CDR3 protein: ASSLSPHGETQY; J gene: TRBJ2-5; V gene: TRBV7-3
CDR3 protein: ASSSLLGGGYEQY; J gene: TRBJ2-7; V gene: TRBV28
CDR3 protein: SARELTRDFGANVLT; J gene: TRBJ2-6; V gene: TRBV20-1
CDR3 protein: ASSGEPGLAGVGSYEQY; J gene: TRBJ2-7; V gene: TRBV7-2
CDR3 protein: ASSLHSAGGPYEQY; J gene: TRBJ2-7; V gene: TRBV7-2
CDR3 protein: ASNLAGGRAKNIQY; J gene: TRBJ2-4; V gene: TRBV2
CDR3 protein: ASSYATSGYNEQF; J gene: TRBJ2-1; V gene: TRBV6-6
CDR3 protein: ATSGSRSPSYNEQF; J gene: TRBJ2-1; V gene: TRBV15
CDR3 protein: ANSQVLNEQF; J gene: TRBJ2-1; V gene: TRBV4-1
CDR3 protein: ASSQAISILAADTQY; J gene: TRBJ2-3; V gene: TRBV3-1
CDR3 protein: SGKGLAGISYNEQF; J gene: TRBJ2-1; V gene: TRBV29-1
CDR3 protein: ASSVLSFGGTDTQY; J gene: TRBJ2-3; V gene: TRBV14
CDR3 protein: SARDSTGKDQPQH; J gene: TRBJ1-5; V gene: TRBV20-1
CDR3 protein: SGIEYPTGVGGYT; J gene: TRBJ1-2; V gene: TRBV20-1
CDR3 protein: ASSQETLGTDSSYNEQF; J gene: TRBJ2-1; V gene: TRBV3-1
CDR3 protein: ASRKDGQINTGELF; J gene: TRBJ2-2; V gene: TRBV5-1
CDR3 protein: ASRPDRGRENIQY; J gene: TRBJ2-4; V gene: TRBV2
CDR3 protein: ASSIIMGEAGNTIY; J gene: TRBJ1-3; V gene: TRBV6-1
CDR3 protein: SATDYTDTQY; J gene: TRBJ2-3; V gene: TRBV20-1
CDR3 protein: ASSPGLADTDTQY; J gene: TRBJ2-3; V gene: TRBV5-1
CDR3 protein: ASSNSPGHNEQF; J gene: TRBJ2-1; V gene: TRBV28
CDR3 protein: ATSRLAGQETQY; J gene: TRBJ2-5; V gene: TRBV15
CDR3 protein: ASSQGSLVPAF; J gene: TRBJ1-1; V gene: TRBV4-3
CDR3 protein: AGSSHMNTETF; J gene: TRBJ1-1; V gene: TRBV28
CDR3 protein: ASSVLLAGTPYGYT; J gene: TRBJ1-2; V gene: TRBV27
CDR3 protein: ASSFRQGSEQY; J gene: TRBJ2-7; V gene: TRBV7-7
CDR3 protein: ASSLDPSADTQY; J gene: TRBJ2-3; V gene: TRBV5-1
CDR3 protein: ATSPDPNVGELF; J gene: TRBJ2-2; V gene: TRBV6-4
CDR3 protein: ASSEGGIFTAGELF; J gene: TRBJ2-2; V gene: TRBV2
CDR3 protein: ASNQHEDNEQF; J gene: TRBJ2-1; V gene: TRBV7-9
CDR3 protein: ASSQVSGNTIY; J gene: TRBJ1-3; V gene: TRBV3-1
CDR3 protein: GAGDSTGELF; J gene: TRBJ2-2; V gene: TRBV19
CDR3 protein: ASSQIVGEKLF; J gene: TRBJ1-4; V gene: TRBV3-1
CDR3 protein: ASSARLAGSYEQY; J gene: TRBJ2-7; V gene: TRBV5-1
CDR3 protein: SARDSGRISYEQY; J gene: TRBJ2-7; V gene: TRBV20-1
CDR3 protein: ATSRGDAPTYTGELF; J gene: TRBJ2-2; V gene: TRBV15
CDR3 protein: ASSYRDRVGDEQF; J gene: TRBJ2-1; V gene: TRBV7-2
CDR3 protein: AHAQRGGSKDEQF; J gene: TRBJ2-1; V gene: TRBV7-7
CDR3 protein: ASSTKPGLTTDTQY; J gene: TRBJ2-3; V gene: TRBV7-2
CDR3 protein: ASSLTTADGNTIY; J gene: TRBJ1-3; V gene: TRBV11-2